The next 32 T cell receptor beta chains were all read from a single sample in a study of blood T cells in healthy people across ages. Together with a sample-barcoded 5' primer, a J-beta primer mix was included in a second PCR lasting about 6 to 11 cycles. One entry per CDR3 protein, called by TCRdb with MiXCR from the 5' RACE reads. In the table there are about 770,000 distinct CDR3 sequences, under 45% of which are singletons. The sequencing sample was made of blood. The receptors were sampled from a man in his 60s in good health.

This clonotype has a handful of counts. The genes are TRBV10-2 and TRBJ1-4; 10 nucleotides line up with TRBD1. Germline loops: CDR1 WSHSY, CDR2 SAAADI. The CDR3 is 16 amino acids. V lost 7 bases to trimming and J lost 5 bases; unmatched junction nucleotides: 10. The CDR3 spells CASKEGQGVRNEKLFF. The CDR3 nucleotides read TGCGCCAGCAAAGAAGGACAGGGGGTCAGAAATGAAAAACTGTTTTTT.

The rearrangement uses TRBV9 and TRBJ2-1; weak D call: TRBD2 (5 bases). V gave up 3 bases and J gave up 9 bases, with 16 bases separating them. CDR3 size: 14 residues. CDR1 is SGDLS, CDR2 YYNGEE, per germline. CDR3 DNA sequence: TGTGCCAGCAGCGACCAGATGGGGAGTTTTGAGCAGTTCTTC. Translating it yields CASSDQMGSFEQFF.

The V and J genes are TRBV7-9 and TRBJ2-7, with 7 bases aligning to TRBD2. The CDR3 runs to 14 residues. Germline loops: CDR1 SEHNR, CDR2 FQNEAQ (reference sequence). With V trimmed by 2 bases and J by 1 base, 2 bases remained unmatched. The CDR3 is CASSLRGVSYEQYF. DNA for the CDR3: TGTGCCAGCAGCTTACGGGGGGTATCCTACGAGCAGTACTTC.

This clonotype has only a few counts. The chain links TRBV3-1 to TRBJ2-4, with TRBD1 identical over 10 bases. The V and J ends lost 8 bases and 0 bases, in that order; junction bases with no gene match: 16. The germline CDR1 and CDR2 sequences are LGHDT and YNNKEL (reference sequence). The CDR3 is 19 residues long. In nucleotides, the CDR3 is TGTGCCAGCGCCGAAACCGGGACAGGGGCCCCCTTAGCCAAAAACATTCAGTACTTC. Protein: CASAETGTGAPLAKNIQYF.

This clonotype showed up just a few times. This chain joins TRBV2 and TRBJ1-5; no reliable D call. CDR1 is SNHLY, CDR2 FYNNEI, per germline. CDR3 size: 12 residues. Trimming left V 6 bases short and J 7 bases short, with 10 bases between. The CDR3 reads CASRSIGQPQHF. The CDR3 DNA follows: TGTGCCAGCAGGTCCATAGGGCAGCCCCAGCATTTT.

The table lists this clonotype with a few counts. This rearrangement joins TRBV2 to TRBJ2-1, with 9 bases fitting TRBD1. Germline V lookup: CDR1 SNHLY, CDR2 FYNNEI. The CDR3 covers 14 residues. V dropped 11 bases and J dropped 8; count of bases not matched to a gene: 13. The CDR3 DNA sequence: TGTGCCGTAACCACTGGGACAGGGACCGATGAGCAGTTCTTC. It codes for CAVTTGTGTDEQFF. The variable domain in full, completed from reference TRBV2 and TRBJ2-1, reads EPEVTQTPSHQVTQMGQEVILRCVPISNHLYFYWYRQILGQKVEFLVSFYNNEISEKSEIFDDQFSVERPDGSNFTLKIRSTKLEDSAMYFCAVTTGTGTDEQFFGPGTRLTVL.

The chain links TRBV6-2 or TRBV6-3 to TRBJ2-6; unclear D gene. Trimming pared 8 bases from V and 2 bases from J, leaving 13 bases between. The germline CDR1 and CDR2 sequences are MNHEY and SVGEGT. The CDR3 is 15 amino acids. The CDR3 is CASALGGTGANVLTF. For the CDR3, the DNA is TGTGCCAGCGCATTAGGCGGCACTGGGGCCAACGTCCTGACTTTC.

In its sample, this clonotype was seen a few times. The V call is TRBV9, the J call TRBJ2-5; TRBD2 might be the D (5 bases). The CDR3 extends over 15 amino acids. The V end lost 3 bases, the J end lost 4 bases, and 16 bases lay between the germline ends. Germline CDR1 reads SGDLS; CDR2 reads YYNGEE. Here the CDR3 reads CASSELGIGRETQYF. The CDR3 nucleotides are TGTGCCAGCAGCGAACTAGGGATAGGTCGAGAGACCCAGTACTTC.

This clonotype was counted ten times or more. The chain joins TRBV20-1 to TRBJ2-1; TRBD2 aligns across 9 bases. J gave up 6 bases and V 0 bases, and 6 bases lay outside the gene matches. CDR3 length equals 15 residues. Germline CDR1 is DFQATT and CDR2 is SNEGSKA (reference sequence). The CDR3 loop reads CSARDFSGGPNEQFF. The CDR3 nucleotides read TGCAGTGCTAGAGATTTCAGCGGGGGGCCCAATGAGCAGTTCTTC.

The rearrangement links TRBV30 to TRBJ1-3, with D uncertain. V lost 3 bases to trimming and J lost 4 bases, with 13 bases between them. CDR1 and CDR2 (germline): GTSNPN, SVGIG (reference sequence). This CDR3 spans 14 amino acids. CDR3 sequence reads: CAWSSQVVGNTIYF. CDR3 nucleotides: TGTGCCTGGAGCTCCCAGGTTGTCGGAAACACCATATATTTT.

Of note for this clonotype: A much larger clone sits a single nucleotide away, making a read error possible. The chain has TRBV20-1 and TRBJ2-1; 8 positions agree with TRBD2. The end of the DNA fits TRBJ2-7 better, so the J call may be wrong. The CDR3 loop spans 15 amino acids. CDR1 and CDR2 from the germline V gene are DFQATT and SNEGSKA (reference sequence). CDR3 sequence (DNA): TGCAGTGCTAGACGGGGGGGGCCCTCCTACAATGAGCAGTACTTC. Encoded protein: CSARRGGPSYNEQYF.

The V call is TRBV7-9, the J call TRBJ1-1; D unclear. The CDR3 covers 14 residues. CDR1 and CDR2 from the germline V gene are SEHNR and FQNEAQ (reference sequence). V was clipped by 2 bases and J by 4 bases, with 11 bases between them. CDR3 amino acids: CASSLSGMGTEAFF. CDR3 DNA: TGTGCCAGCAGCTTATCCGGCATGGGCACTGAAGCTTTCTTT.

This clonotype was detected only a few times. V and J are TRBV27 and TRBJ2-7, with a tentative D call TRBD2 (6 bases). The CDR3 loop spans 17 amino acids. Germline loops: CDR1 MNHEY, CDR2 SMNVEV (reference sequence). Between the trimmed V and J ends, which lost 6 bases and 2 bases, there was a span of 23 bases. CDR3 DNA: TGTGCCAGCAGCTCACACCGGGACTCCTGTAAGGCCTACGAGCAGTACTTC. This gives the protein CASSSHRDSCKAYEQYF.

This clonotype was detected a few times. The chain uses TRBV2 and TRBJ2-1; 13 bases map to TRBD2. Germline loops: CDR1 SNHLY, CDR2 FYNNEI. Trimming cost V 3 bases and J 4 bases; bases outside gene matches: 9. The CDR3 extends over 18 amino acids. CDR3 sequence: CASSDRGAGLAGYNEQFF. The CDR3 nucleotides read TGTGCCAGCAGTGACCGGGGTGCGGGACTAGCGGGGTACAATGAGCAGTTCTTC.

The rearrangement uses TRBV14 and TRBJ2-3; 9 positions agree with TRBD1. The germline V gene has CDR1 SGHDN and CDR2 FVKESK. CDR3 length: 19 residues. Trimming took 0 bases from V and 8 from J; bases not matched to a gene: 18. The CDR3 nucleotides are TGTGCCAGCAGCCAAGATTGGCGAACTAACAGGGGGCGCGAAGGTACGCAGTATTTT. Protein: CASSQDWRTNRGREGTQYF.

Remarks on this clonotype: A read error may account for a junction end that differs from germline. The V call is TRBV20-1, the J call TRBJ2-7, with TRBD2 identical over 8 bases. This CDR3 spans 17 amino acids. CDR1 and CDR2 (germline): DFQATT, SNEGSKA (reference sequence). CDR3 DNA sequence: TGCAGTGCTAGAGATAGGGAGGGTAGCGGGGTAATTTACGAGCGGTACTTC. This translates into CSARDREGSGVIYERYF.

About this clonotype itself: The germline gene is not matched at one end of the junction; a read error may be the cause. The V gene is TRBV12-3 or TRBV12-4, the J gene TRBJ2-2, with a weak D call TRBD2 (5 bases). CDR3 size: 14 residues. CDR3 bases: TGTGCCAGCAGTCCCGTTGCGAACACCGGGGAGATGTTTTTT. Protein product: CASSPVANTGEMFF.

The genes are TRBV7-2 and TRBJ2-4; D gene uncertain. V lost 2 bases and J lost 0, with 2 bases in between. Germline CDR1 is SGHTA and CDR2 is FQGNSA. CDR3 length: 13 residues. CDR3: CASSLIAKNIQYF. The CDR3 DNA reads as TGTGCCAGCAGCTTAATAGCCAAAAACATTCAGTACTTC.

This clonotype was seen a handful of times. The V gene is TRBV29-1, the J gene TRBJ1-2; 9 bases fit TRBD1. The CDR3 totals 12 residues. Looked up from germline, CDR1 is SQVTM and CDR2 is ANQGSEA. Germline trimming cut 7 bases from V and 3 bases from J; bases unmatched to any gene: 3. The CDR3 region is CSADRGYYGYTF. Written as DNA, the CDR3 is TGCAGCGCTGACAGGGGGTACTATGGCTACACCTTC. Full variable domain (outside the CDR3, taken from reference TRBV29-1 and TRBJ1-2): SAVISQKPSRDICQRGTSLTIQCQVDSQVTMMFWYRQQPGQSLTLIATANQGSEATYESGFVIDKFPISRPNLTFSTLTVSNMSPEDSSIYLCSADRGYYGYTFGSGTRLTVV.

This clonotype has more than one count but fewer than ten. The CDR3: CASRTVGGGYTF. The CDR3 DNA is TGTGCCAGTAGAACAGTAGGCGGAGGCTACACCTTC. The V gene is TRBV27, the J gene TRBJ1-2; no firm D call. The CDR3 extends over 12 amino acids. V lost 9 bases and J lost 8, with 16 bases in between. Germline V gene data show CDR1 as MNHEY and CDR2 as SMNVEV (reference sequence).

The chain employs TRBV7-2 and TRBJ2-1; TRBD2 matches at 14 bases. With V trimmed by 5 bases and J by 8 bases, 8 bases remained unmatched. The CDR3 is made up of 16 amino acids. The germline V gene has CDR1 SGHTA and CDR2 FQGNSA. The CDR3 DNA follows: TGTGCCAGCAGCGTGACTAGCGGGGGGGCCGGGGATGAGCAGTTCTTC. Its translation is CASSVTSGGAGDEQFF.

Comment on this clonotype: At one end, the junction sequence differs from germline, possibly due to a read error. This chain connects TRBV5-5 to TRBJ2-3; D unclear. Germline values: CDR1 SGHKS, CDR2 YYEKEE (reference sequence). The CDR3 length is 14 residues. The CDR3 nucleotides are TGTGTCAGCAGCTTGAGTGGGGGCACAGATACGCAGTATTTT. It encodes CVSSLSGGTDTQYF.

CDR3 DNA: TGTGCCAGCAGCCAAGAAGGTGGCTACACCTTC. Translated, it gives CASSQEGGYTF. The rearrangement links TRBV14 to TRBJ1-2, with unresolved D. V lost 0 bases and J lost 7, with 3 bases in between. Germline V lookup: CDR1 SGHDN, CDR2 FVKESK. There are 11 residues in the CDR3.

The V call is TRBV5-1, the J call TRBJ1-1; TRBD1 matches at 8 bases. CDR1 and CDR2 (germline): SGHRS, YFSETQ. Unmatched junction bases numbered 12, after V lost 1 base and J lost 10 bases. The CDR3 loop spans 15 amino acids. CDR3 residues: CASSLTGTGGRGAFF. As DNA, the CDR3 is TGCGCCAGCAGCTTGACCGGGACAGGCGGTCGTGGAGCTTTCTTT.

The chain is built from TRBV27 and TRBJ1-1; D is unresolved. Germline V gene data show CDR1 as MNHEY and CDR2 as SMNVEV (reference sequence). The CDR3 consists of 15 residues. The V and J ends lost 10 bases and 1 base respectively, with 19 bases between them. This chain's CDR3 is CATKVAISRNTEAFF. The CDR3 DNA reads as TGTGCCACCAAGGTTGCGATTTCTCGGAACACTGAAGCTTTCTTT.

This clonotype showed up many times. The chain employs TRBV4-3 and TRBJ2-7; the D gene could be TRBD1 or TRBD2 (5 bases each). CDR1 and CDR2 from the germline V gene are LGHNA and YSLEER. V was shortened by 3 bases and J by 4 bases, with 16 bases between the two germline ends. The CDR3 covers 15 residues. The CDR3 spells CASSHTPGPRYEQYF. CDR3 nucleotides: TGCGCCAGCAGCCATACCCCGGGACCAAGGTACGAGCAGTACTTC.

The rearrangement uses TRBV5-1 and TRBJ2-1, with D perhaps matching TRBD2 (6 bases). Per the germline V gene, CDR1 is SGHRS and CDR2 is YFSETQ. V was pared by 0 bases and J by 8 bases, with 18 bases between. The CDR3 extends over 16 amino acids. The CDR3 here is CASSLGTRGAGDEQFF. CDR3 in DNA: TGCGCCAGCAGCTTGGGAACTAGGGGAGCGGGCGATGAGCAGTTCTTC.

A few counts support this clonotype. The CDR3 DNA is TGTGCCAGCGCCCGGACATCGGGTTTAGAGACCCAGTACTTC. It yields the protein CASARTSGLETQYF. This chain connects TRBV9 to TRBJ2-5; a possible D gene is TRBD1 (5 bases). CDR3 size: 14 residues. CDR1 SGDLS and CDR2 YYNGEE come from the germline V gene. V was trimmed by 7 bases and J by 4 bases, leaving 17 bases between them.

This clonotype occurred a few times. The DNA for the CDR3 is TGTGCCAGCAGTTCGGGGGCTAATTCAGGGTGGGGGTACGAGCAGTACTTC. It encodes CASSSGANSGWGYEQYF. V and J are TRBV28 and TRBJ2-4; D might be TRBD1 or TRBD2, each matching 6 bases. The last part of the DNA fits TRBJ2-7 better; the J call may be wrong. Germline V gives CDR1 MDHEN, CDR2 SYDVKM. The CDR3 length is 17 residues.

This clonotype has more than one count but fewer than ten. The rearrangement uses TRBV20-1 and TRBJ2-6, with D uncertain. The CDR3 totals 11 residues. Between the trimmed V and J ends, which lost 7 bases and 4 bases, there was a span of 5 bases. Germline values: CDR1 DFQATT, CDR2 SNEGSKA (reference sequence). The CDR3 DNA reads TGCAGTGTTCCGGGGGCCAACGTCCTGACTTTC. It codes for CSVPGANVLTF.

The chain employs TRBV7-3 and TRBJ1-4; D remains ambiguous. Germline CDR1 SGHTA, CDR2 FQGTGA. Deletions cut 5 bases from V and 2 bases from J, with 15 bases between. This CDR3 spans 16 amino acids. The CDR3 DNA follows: TGTGCCAGCAGCCCCCGGTTTTGGTACACTAATGAAAAACTGTTTTTT. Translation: CASSPRFWYTNEKLFF.

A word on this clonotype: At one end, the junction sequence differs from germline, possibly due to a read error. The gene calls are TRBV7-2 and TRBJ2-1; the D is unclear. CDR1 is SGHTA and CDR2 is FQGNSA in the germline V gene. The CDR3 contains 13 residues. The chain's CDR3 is CAGSLGYLYEQFF. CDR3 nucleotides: TGTGCCGGCAGCTTAGGCTATCTCTATGAGCAGTTCTTC.